A selection of T cell receptor beta chains follows, all from one sample in a study of cytomegalovirus exposure and HLA in healthy donors. TCRdb keeps only in-frame clones here, not all; method: immunoSEQ multiplex PCR. The specimen's table records about 48,000 clones. Sequenced: PBMCs. All receptors come from a woman between 35 and 50 years old in good health and CMV-seronegative. Both conserved end residues are part of each CDR3. The D gene is left open where the match is weak.

len: 15; v_gene: TRBV4-2; d_gene: TRBD2; CDR3aa: CASSQDLADVYEQYF
len: 13; v_gene: TRBV11-2; d_gene: .; CDR3aa: CASSADRNTEAFF
len: 16; v_gene: TRBV18; d_gene: TRBD1; CDR3aa: CASSPSGQRDNQPQHF
len: 15; v_gene: TRBV6-1; d_gene: TRBD1; CDR3aa: CATLDRTTSTDTQYF
len: 17; v_gene: TRBV6-1; d_gene: .; CDR3aa: CASSEAGGGRVKHEQYF
len: 12; v_gene: TRBV6-1; d_gene: .; CDR3aa: CASSERRNEQFF
len: 13; v_gene: TRBV10-3; d_gene: .; CDR3aa: CAISEGKTTEAFF
len: 17; v_gene: TRBV9; d_gene: TRBD1; CDR3aa: CASSVERTGRTNYGYTF
len: 13; v_gene: TRBV29-1; d_gene: .; CDR3aa: CSVEDEARETQYF
len: 16; v_gene: TRBV7-2; d_gene: .; CDR3aa: CASSTPPGSSYNEQFF
len: 13; v_gene: TRBV12-5; d_gene: .; CDR3aa: CASAAGTANVLTF
len: 12; v_gene: TRBV10-3; d_gene: TRBD1; CDR3aa: CATFLGTAGQYF
len: 14; v_gene: TRBV19; d_gene: .; CDR3aa: CASAFGGGGTEAFF
len: 15; v_gene: TRBV7-2; d_gene: .; CDR3aa: CASSLVGARNTEAFF
len: 13; v_gene: TRBV30; d_gene: TRBD1; CDR3aa: CAWSTGARQPQHF
len: 13; v_gene: TRBV18; d_gene: .; CDR3aa: CASSPGSGETQYF
len: 15; v_gene: TRBV7-3; d_gene: TRBD2; CDR3aa: CASSFGGRAGNEQFF
len: 20; v_gene: TRBV15; d_gene: .; CDR3aa: CATSRDSPSWAARMNTEAFF
len: 13; v_gene: TRBV9; d_gene: TRBD2; CDR3aa: CASSQSGGYEQYF
len: 14; v_gene: TRBV28; d_gene: TRBD2; CDR3aa: CASRFLAGGYTQYF
len: 16; v_gene: TRBV6-7; d_gene: .; CDR3aa: CASSYAVLGSGNEQFF
len: 12; v_gene: TRBV2; d_gene: .; CDR3aa: CASSEGPETQYF
len: 16; v_gene: TRBV5-1; d_gene: TRBD2; CDR3aa: CASSVGTSGSNNEQFF
len: 15; v_gene: TRBV18; d_gene: TRBD1; CDR3aa: CASSPGTGSSYEQYF
len: 16; v_gene: TRBV6-5; d_gene: TRBD2; CDR3aa: CASSYSLAAKAHEQYF
len: 15; v_gene: TRBV6-5; d_gene: TRBD2; CDR3aa: CASRALAGGSYEQYF
len: 14; v_gene: TRBV5-1; d_gene: .; CDR3aa: CASSLGLLAYEQYF
len: 13; v_gene: TRBV27; d_gene: TRBD1; CDR3aa: CASSPNRGNTIYF
len: 16; v_gene: TRBV4-1; d_gene: .; CDR3aa: CASSQDHTGEADTQYF
len: 14; v_gene: TRBV7-2; d_gene: .; CDR3aa: CASSYRVGGREQYF
len: 13; v_gene: TRBV6-5; d_gene: .; CDR3aa: CASSRGPLLEQYF
len: 13; v_gene: TRBV14; d_gene: .; CDR3aa: CASSQDRIHEQFF
len: 15; v_gene: TRBV6-5; d_gene: .; CDR3aa: CASSYSGEGYGEAFF
len: 14; v_gene: TRBV5-1; d_gene: .; CDR3aa: CASSLAQDTDTQYF
len: 13; v_gene: TRBV7-2; d_gene: .; CDR3aa: CASTWGGAYGYTF
len: 15; v_gene: TRBV9; d_gene: TRBD2; CDR3aa: CASSVSGSPRGELFF
len: 16; v_gene: TRBV18; d_gene: TRBD2; CDR3aa: CASSPPSAGEGYEQYF
len: 15; v_gene: TRBV28; d_gene: TRBD1; CDR3aa: CASSDRVGGLYGYTF
len: 12; v_gene: TRBV19; d_gene: .; CDR3aa: CASSVRSYEQFF
len: 17; v_gene: TRBV19; d_gene: .; CDR3aa: CASSLSPGLGAGTEAFF
len: 16; v_gene: TRBV27; d_gene: .; CDR3aa: CASSLGPLYRAGEQYF
len: 12; v_gene: TRBV25-1; d_gene: TRBD1; CDR3aa: CASRDRVYGYTF
len: 14; v_gene: TRBV4-3; d_gene: .; CDR3aa: CASSRTRDSYEQYF
len: 16; v_gene: TRBV4-3; d_gene: .; CDR3aa: CASSQEPGLATGELFF
len: 15; v_gene: TRBV4-2; d_gene: TRBD1; CDR3aa: CASSDPGQGDYGYTF
len: 15; v_gene: TRBV19; d_gene: TRBD2; CDR3aa: CASSIVGGRTGELFF
len: 16; v_gene: TRBV4-2; d_gene: TRBD1; CDR3aa: CASSQGAGQGDQPQHF
len: 15; v_gene: TRBV7-2; d_gene: TRBD1; CDR3aa: CASSRDRGGGGGYTF
len: 13; v_gene: TRBV4-1; d_gene: .; CDR3aa: CASSQDGGGEQYF
len: 14; v_gene: TRBV7-3; d_gene: TRBD2; CDR3aa: CASSLASGSNEQFF
len: 15; v_gene: TRBV29-1; d_gene: .; CDR3aa: CSVEPAPRRAGEQFF
len: 13; v_gene: TRBV6-6; d_gene: .; CDR3aa: CASSFSRGTEAFF
len: 16; v_gene: TRBV4-3; d_gene: .; CDR3aa: CASSQDRWAGNTEAFF
len: 13; v_gene: TRBV29-1; d_gene: .; CDR3aa: CSAMTVRAYEQYF
len: 14; v_gene: TRBV11-2; d_gene: TRBD2; CDR3aa: CASSSWTSGDTQYF
len: 14; v_gene: TRBV6-6; d_gene: .; CDR3aa: CASSKQLDYNEQFF
len: 15; v_gene: TRBV4-1; d_gene: TRBD1; CDR3aa: CASSQDPGGSQPQHF
len: 13; v_gene: TRBV7-8; d_gene: .; CDR3aa: CASSLVSGNTIYF
len: 14; v_gene: TRBV9; d_gene: TRBD1; CDR3aa: CASSVQGVPYEQYF
len: 18; v_gene: TRBV28; d_gene: TRBD1; CDR3aa: CASSRIDRGSGSKNIQYF